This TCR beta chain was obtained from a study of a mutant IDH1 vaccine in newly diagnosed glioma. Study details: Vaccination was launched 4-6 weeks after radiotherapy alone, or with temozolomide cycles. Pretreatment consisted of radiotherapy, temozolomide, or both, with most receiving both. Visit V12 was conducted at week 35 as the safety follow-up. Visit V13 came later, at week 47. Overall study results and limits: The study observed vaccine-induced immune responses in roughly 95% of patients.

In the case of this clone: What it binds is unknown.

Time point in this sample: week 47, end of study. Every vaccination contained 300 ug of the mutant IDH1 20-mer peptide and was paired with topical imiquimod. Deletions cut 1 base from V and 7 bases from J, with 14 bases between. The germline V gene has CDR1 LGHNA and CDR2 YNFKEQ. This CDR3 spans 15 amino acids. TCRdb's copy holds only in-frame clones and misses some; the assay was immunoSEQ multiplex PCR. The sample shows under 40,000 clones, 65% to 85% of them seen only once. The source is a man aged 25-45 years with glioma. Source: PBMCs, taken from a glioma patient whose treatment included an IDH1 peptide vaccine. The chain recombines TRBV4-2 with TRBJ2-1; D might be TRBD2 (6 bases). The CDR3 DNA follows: TGTGCCAGCAGCCAAGCACTAACCCGGGGGAATGAGCAGTTCTTC. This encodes CASSQALTRGNEQFF.